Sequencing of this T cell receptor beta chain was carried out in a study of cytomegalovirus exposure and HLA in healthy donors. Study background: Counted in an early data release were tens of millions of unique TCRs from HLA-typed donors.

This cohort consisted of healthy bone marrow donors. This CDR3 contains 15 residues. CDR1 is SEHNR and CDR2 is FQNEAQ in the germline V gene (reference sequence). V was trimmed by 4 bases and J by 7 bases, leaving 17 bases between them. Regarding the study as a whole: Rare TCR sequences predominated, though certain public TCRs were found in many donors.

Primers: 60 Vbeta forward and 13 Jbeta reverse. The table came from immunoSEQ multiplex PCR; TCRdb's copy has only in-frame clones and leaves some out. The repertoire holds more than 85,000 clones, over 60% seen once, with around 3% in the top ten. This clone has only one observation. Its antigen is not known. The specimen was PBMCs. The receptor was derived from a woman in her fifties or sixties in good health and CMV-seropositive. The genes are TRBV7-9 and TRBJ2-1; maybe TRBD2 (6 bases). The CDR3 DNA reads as TGTGCCAGCAGCTCAGGTCCGGGAGCCAGTAATGAGCAGTTCTTC. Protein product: CASSSGPGASNEQFF. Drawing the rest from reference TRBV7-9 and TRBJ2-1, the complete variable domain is DTGVSQNPRHKITKRGQNVTFRCDPISEHNRLYWYRQTLGQGPEFLTYFQNEAQLEKSRLLSDRFSAERPKGSFSTLEIQRTEQGDSAMYLCASSSGPGASNEQFFGPGTRLTVL.